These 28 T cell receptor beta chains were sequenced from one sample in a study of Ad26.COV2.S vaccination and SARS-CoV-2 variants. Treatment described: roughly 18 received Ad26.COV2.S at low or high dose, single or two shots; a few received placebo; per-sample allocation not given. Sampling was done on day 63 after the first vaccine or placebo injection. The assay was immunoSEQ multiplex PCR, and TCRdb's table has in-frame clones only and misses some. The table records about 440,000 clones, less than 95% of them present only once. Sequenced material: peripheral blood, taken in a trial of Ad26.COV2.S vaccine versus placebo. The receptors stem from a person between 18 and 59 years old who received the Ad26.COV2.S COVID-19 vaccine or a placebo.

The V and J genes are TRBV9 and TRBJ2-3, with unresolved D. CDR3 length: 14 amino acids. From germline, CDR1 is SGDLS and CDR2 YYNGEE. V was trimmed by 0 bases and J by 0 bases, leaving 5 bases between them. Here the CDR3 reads CASSVATSTDTQYF. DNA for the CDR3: TGTGCCAGCAGCGTAGCAACTAGCACAGATACGCAGTATTTT.

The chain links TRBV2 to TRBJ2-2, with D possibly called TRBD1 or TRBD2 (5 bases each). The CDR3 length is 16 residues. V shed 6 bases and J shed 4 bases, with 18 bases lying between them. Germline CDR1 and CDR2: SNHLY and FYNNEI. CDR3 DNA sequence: TGTGCCAGCAGCGCCACTAGGGGTGGGGGCACCGGGGAGCTGTTTTTT. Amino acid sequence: CASSATRGGGTGELFF.

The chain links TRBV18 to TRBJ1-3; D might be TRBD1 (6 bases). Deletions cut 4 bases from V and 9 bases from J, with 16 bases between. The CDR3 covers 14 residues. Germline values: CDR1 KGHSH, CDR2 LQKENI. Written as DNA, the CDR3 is TGTGCCAGCTCACAAGAGTGGCAGGACAGCACCATATATTTT. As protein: CASSQEWQDSTIYF.

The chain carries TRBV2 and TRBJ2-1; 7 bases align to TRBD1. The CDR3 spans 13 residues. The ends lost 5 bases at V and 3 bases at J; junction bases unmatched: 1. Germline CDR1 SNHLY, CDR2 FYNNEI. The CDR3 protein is CASSWDSYNEQFF. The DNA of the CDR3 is TGTGCCAGCAGTTGGGACAGCTACAATGAGCAGTTCTTC.

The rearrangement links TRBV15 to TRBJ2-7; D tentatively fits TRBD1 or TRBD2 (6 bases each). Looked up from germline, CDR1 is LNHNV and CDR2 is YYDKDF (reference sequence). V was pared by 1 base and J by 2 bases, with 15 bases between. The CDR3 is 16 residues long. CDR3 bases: TGTGCCACCAGCAGAGGGAGGGGTCAGGGGACCTACGAGCAGTACTTC. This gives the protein CATSRGRGQGTYEQYF.

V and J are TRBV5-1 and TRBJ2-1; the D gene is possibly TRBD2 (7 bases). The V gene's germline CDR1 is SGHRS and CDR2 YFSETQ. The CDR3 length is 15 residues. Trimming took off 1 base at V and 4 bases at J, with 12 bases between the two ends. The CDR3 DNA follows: TGCGCCAGCAGCTTGTTAGGGGGAGGGTACAATGAGCAGTTCTTC. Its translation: CASSLLGGGYNEQFF.

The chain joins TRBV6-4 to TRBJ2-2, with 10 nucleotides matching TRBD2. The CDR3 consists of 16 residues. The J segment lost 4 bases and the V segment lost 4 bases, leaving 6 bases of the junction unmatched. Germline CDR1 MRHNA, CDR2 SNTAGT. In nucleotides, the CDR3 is TGTGCCAGCAGTGCGCTAGCGGGAGTTACCACCGGGGAGCTGTTTTTT. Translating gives CASSALAGVTTGELFF.

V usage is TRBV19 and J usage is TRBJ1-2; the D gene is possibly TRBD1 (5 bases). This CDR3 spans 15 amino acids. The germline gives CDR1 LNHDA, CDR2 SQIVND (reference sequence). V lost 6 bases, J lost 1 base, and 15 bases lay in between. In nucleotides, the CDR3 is TGTGCCAGTAGAATCCGGGGCGGAATTAACTATGGCTACACCTTC. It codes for CASRIRGGINYGYTF.

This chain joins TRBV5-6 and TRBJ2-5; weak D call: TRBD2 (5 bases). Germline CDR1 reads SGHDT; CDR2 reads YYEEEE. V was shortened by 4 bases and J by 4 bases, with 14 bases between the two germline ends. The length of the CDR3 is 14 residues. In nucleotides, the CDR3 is TGTGCCAGCAGCAAGGACTCGTCGGGAGAGACCCAGTACTTC. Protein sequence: CASSKDSSGETQYF. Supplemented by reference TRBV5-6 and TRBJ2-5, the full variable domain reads DAGVTQSPTHLIKTRGQQVTLRCSPKSGHDTVSWYQQALGQGPQFIFQYYEEEERQRGNFPDRFSGHQFPNYSSELNVNALLLGDSALYLCASSKDSSGETQYFGPGTRLLVL.

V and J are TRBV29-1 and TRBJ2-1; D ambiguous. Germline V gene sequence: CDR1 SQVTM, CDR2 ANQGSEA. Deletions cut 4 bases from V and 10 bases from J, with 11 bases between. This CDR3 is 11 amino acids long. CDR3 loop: CSVGRVPEQFF. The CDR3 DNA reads TGCAGCGTTGGTCGGGTTCCCGAGCAGTTCTTC.

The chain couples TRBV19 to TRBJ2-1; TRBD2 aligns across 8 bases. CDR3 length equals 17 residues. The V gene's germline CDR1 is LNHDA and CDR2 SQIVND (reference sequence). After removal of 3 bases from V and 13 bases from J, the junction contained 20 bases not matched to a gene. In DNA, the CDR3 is TGTGCCAGTAGTATCTCGGCTCTTGCGGGGGGCACCGTGGAACAGTTCTTC. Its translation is CASSISALAGGTVEQFF.

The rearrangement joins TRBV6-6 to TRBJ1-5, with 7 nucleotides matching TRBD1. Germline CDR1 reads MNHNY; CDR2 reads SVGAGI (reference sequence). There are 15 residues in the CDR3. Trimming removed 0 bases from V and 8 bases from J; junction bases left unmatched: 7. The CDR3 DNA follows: TGTGCCAGCAGTTACTCCAGGGGCAGGGGGGAGCCCCAGCATTTT. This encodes CASSYSRGRGEPQHF.

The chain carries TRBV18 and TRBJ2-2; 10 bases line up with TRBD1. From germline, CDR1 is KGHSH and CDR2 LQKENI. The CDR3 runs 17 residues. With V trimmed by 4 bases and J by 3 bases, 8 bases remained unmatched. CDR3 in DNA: TGTGCCAGCTCACGACTCGCCGGGACAGGGGACACCGGGGAGCTGTTTTTT. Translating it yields CASSRLAGTGDTGELFF. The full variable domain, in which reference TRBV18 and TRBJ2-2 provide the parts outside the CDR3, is NAGVMQNPRHLVRRRGQEARLRCSPMKGHSHVYWYRQLPEEGLKFMVYLQKENIIDESGMPKERFSAEFPKEGPSILRIQQVVRGDSAAYFCASSRLAGTGDTGELFFGEGSRLTVL.

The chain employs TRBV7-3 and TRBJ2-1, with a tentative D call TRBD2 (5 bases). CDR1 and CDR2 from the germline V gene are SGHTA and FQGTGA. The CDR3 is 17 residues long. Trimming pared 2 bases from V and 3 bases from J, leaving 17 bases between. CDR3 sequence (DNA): TGTGCCAGCAGCTTAGAAGGTGGTAGCGAGATCTACAATGAGCAGTTCTTC. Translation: CASSLEGGSEIYNEQFF.

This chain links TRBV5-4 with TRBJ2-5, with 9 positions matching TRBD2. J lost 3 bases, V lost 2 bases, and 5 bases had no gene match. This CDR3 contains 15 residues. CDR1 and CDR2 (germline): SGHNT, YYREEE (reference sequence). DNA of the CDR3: TGTGCCAGCAGCTTATCGGCGGGAGGGAAAGAGACCCAGTACTTC. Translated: CASSLSAGGKETQYF.

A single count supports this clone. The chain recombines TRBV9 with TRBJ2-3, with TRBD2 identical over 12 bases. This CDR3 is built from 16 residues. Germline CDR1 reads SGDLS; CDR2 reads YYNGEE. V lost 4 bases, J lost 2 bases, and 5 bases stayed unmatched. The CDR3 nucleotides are TGTGCCAGCAGCCCCGGGACTAGCGGGTTCACAGATACGCAGTATTTT. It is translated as CASSPGTSGFTDTQYF.

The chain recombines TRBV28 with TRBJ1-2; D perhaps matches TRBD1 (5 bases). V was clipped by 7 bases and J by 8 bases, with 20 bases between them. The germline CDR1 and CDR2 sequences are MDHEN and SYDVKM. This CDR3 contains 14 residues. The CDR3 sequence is CASTTIARDRGYTF. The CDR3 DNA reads TGTGCCAGCACCACGATAGCCCGGGACCGAGGCTACACCTTC.

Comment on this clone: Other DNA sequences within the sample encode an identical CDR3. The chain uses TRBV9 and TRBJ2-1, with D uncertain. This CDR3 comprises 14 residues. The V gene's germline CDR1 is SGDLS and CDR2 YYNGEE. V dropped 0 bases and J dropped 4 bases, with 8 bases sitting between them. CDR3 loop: CASSVGTAYNEQFF. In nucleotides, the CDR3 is TGTGCCAGCAGCGTAGGGACGGCTTACAATGAGCAGTTCTTC.

CDR3 amino acids: CASSLGSGAGELFF. The CDR3 region has the DNA TGTGCCAGCAGCTTGGGGTCTGGGGCCGGGGAGCTGTTTTTT. This chain links TRBV5-6 with TRBJ2-2; D gene ambiguous. This CDR3 has 14 residues. Trimming left V 0 bases short and J 6 bases short, with 9 bases between. CDR1 SGHDT and CDR2 YYEEEE come from the germline V gene.

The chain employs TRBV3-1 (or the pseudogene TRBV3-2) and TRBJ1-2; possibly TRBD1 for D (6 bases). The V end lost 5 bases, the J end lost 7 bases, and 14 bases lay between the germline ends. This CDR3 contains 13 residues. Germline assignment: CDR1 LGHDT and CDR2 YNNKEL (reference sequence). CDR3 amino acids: CASSTSGVSGYTF. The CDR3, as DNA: TGTGCCAGCAGCACCTCAGGGGTGTCTGGCTACACCTTC.

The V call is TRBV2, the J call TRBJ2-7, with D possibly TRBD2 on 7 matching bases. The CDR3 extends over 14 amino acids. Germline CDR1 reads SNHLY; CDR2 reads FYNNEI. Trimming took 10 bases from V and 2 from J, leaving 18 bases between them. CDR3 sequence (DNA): TGTGCCACCCGCCCGAGGGGGAGGGCCTACGAGCAGTACTTC. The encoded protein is CATRPRGRAYEQYF.

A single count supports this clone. In nucleotides, the CDR3 is TGCGCCAGCAGCGCCGGGACATCCCCGGGGGGAACCATATATTTT. Translation: CASSAGTSPGGTIYF. V is TRBV5-1 and J is TRBJ1-3; maybe TRBD1 (6 bases). Germline loops: CDR1 SGHRS, CDR2 YFSETQ. Trimming took 4 bases from V and 10 from J, leaving 21 bases between them. The CDR3 is 15 residues long.

CDR3 amino acids: CASSSSYYEQYF. The DNA for the CDR3 is TGTGCCAGCAGTTCCTCATACTACGAGCAGTACTTC. The chain couples TRBV28 to TRBJ2-7; D gene ambiguous. This CDR3 spans 12 amino acids. V gave up 4 bases and J gave up 3 bases, with 7 bases separating them. Germline V gene lookup returns CDR1 MDHEN and CDR2 SYDVKM. The full variable domain, in which reference TRBV28 and TRBJ2-7 provide the parts outside the CDR3, is DVKVTQSSRYLVKRTGEKVFLECVQDMDHENMFWYRQDPGLGLRLIYFSYDVKMKEKGDIPEGYSVSREKKERFSLILESASTNQTSMYLCASSSSYYEQYFGPGTRLTVT.

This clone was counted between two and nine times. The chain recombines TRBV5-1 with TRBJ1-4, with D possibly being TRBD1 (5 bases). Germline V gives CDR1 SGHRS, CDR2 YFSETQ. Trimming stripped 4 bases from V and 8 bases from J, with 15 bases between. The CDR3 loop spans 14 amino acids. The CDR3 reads CASSPEGRVEKLFF. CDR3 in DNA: TGCGCCAGCAGCCCGGAGGGGAGAGTAGAAAAACTGTTTTTT.

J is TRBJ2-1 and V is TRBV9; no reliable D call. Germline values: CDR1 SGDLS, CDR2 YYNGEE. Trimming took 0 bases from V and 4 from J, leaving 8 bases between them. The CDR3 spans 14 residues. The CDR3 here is CASSVAGQYNEQFF. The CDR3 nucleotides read TGTGCCAGCAGCGTAGCCGGGCAGTACAATGAGCAGTTCTTC.

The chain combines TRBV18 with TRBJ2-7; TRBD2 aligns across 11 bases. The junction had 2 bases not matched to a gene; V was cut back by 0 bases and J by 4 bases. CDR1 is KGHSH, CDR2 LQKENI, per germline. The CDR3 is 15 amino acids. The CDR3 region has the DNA TGTGCCAGCTCACCACCGACTAGCGGGATATACGAGCAGTACTTC. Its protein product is CASSPPTSGIYEQYF.

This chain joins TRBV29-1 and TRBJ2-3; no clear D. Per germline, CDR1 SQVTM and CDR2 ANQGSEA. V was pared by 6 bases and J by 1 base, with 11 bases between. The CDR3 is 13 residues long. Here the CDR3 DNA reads TGCAGCGTACGACTCCCCGGCACAGATACGCAGTATTTT. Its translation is CSVRLPGTDTQYF.

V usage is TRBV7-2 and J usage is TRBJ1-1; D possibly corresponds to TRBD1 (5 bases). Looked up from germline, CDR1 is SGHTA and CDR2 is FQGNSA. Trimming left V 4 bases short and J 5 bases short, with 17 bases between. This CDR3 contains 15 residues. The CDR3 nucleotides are TGTGCCAGCAGCTCGGGGGGGGATTTCGGAACTGAAGCTTTCTTT. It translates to CASSSGGDFGTEAFF.